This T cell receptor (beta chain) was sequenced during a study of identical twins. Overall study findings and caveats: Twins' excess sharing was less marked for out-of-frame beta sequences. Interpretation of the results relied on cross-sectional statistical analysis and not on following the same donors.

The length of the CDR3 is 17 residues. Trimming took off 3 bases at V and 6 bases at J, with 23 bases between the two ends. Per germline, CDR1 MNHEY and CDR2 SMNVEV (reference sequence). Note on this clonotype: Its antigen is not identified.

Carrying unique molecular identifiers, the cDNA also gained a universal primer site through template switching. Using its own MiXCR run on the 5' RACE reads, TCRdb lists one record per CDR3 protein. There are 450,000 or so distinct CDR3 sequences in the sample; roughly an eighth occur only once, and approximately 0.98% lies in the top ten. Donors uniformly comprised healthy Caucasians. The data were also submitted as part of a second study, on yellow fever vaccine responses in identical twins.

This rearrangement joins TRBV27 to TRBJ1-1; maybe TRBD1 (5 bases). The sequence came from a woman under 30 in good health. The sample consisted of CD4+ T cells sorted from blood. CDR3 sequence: CASSFLGRVGASAEAFF. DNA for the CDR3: TGTGCCAGCAGTTTTTTGGGGCGGGTTGGGGCTTCGGCTGAAGCTTTCTTT.